Listed below are T cell receptor beta chains from one sample, sequenced in a study of blood T cell repertoires in COVID-19. The protocol was immunoSEQ multiplex PCR, while the TCRdb copy is restricted to in-frame clones and leaves out a portion. The repertoire includes around 260,000 clones, approximately 83% of them detected once, and about 15% sits in the top ten. The sample taken for sequencing was peripheral blood. These receptors all come from a person aged 65-85 years with COVID-19, enrolled during active disease. Both conserved end residues are part of each CDR3. The order of the fields is D gene, V gene, J gene, CDR3 protein. The D gene is left open where the match is weak.

d_gene: -; v_gene: TRBV15; j_gene: TRBJ1-1; CDR3aa: CATSLWEGTGTTEAFF
d_gene: -; v_gene: TRBV5-1; j_gene: TRBJ2-1; CDR3aa: CASSPSGGAYNEQFF
d_gene: -; v_gene: TRBV28; j_gene: TRBJ1-1; CDR3aa: CASSLLGAGGDTEAFF
d_gene: TRBD1; v_gene: TRBV5-4; j_gene: TRBJ2-5; CDR3aa: CASSKRQGQETQYF
d_gene: TRBD2; v_gene: TRBV6-1; j_gene: TRBJ2-2; CDR3aa: CASSEAGLAGGRGTGELFF
d_gene: -; v_gene: TRBV6-1; j_gene: TRBJ1-2; CDR3aa: CASSEDGGRNYGYTF
d_gene: -; v_gene: TRBV12-2; j_gene: TRBJ2-1; CDR3aa: CAKQARRPQDNEQFF
d_gene: -; v_gene: TRBV14; j_gene: TRBJ2-5; CDR3aa: CASSQLVIETQYF
d_gene: -; v_gene: TRBV28; j_gene: TRBJ2-2; CDR3aa: CASSLVAWGELFF
d_gene: TRBD1; v_gene: TRBV25-1; j_gene: TRBJ1-2; CDR3aa: CASSERTGGSGYTF
d_gene: -; v_gene: TRBV7-9; j_gene: TRBJ1-1; CDR3aa: CASSQANTEAFF
d_gene: TRBD1; v_gene: TRBV6-2/TRBV6-3; j_gene: TRBJ1-1; CDR3aa: CASSFIPGTDFMNTEAFF
d_gene: -; v_gene: TRBV14; j_gene: TRBJ2-7; CDR3aa: CASSRLGGIYEQYF
d_gene: -; v_gene: TRBV6-5; j_gene: TRBJ2-7; CDR3aa: CASSSPGISYEQYF
d_gene: -; v_gene: TRBV5-4; j_gene: TRBJ1-2; CDR3aa: CASSLATKNGYTF
d_gene: TRBD1; v_gene: TRBV28; j_gene: TRBJ1-5; CDR3aa: CASSFRGMSNQPQHF
d_gene: -; v_gene: TRBV5-1; j_gene: TRBJ1-1; CDR3aa: CASSLTGSGVTEAFF
d_gene: -; v_gene: TRBV12-5; j_gene: TRBJ1-5; CDR3aa: CASAQGFSNQPQHF
d_gene: -; v_gene: TRBV15; j_gene: TRBJ2-1; CDR3aa: CATSLEDSSYNEQFF
d_gene: -; v_gene: TRBV7-6; j_gene: TRBJ1-1; CDR3aa: CASSPRPGRDTEAFF